A selection of T cell receptor beta chains follows, all from one sample in a study of CXCR3-negative and CXCR3-positive naive CD8 T cells. Following a re-call of the 5' RACE reads, TCRdb has one entry per CDR3 protein and lacks DNA. The sample totals 130,000 to 150,000 distinct CDR3 sequences. The sequencing input was naive CXCR3+ CD8+ T cells from blood. Receptor source: a human donor in good health. Some clones in this sample may be carry-over from other donors' samples. CDR3s include the opening cysteine and the closing phenylalanine or tryptophan. Fields, in order: V gene, J gene, CDR3 protein.

v_gene: TRBV28; j_gene: TRBJ1-1; CDR3aa: CASCGGPFTTEAFF
v_gene: TRBV6-5; j_gene: TRBJ2-5; CDR3aa: CASSQENPGQGRRETQYF
v_gene: TRBV28; j_gene: TRBJ1-5; CDR3aa: CASSLDIGVQPQHF
v_gene: TRBV6-5; j_gene: TRBJ2-7; CDR3aa: CASSEGSGSPYEQYF
v_gene: TRBV7-9; j_gene: TRBJ2-7; CDR3aa: CASSLESGGVEQYF
v_gene: TRBV7-9; j_gene: TRBJ2-7; CDR3aa: CASSARLEPREQYF
v_gene: TRBV6-2/TRBV6-3; j_gene: TRBJ1-5; CDR3aa: CASSQHTAGQPQHF
v_gene: TRBV7-9; j_gene: TRBJ2-1; CDR3aa: CASSQTGGLGNEQFF
v_gene: TRBV28; j_gene: TRBJ2-5; CDR3aa: CASTPGGLDQYF
v_gene: TRBV4-2; j_gene: TRBJ2-5; CDR3aa: CASSQITGRTETQYF
v_gene: TRBV29-1; j_gene: TRBJ2-5; CDR3aa: CSVAWGEETQYF
v_gene: TRBV6-6; j_gene: TRBJ1-1; CDR3aa: CASSYSMVRGGTEAFF
v_gene: TRBV7-9; j_gene: TRBJ2-7; CDR3aa: CASSPRDSPSEQYF
v_gene: TRBV7-9; j_gene: TRBJ2-5; CDR3aa: CASSPGGLGETQYF
v_gene: TRBV5-8; j_gene: TRBJ1-1; CDR3aa: CASSPPLTEAFF
v_gene: TRBV24-1; j_gene: TRBJ2-7; CDR3aa: CATSDLSGQQYF
v_gene: TRBV7-9; j_gene: TRBJ2-5; CDR3aa: CASSLAGGGYQETQYF
v_gene: TRBV6-5; j_gene: TRBJ2-7; CDR3aa: CASRVLAGGNYEQYF
v_gene: TRBV7-8; j_gene: TRBJ2-1; CDR3aa: CASSLEVRSGAYNEQFF
v_gene: TRBV29-1; j_gene: TRBJ2-7; CDR3aa: CSVVNRTGVNEQYF
v_gene: TRBV4-2; j_gene: TRBJ2-3; CDR3aa: CASSQAGGQADTQYF
v_gene: TRBV20-1; j_gene: TRBJ2-7; CDR3aa: CSASPTTSGGSYEQYF
v_gene: TRBV4-3; j_gene: TRBJ2-7; CDR3aa: CASSQGTGPSINSYEQYF
v_gene: TRBV15; j_gene: TRBJ2-1; CDR3aa: CASSDSYNEQFF
v_gene: TRBV11-1; j_gene: TRBJ2-7; CDR3aa: CATAGSQSYEQYF
v_gene: TRBV12-3/TRBV12-4; j_gene: TRBJ1-5; CDR3aa: CASSLSPGQAVPLNQPQHF
v_gene: TRBV20-1; j_gene: TRBJ1-1; CDR3aa: CSAPERWGQTEAFF
v_gene: TRBV7-9; j_gene: TRBJ1-1; CDR3aa: CASRSDSSTEAFF
v_gene: TRBV9; j_gene: TRBJ1-5; CDR3aa: CASSGEGGQPQHF
v_gene: TRBV18; j_gene: TRBJ2-7; CDR3aa: CASSPMDSYEQYF
v_gene: TRBV15; j_gene: TRBJ2-1; CDR3aa: CATSRGAGTTLGNEQFF
v_gene: TRBV5-5; j_gene: TRBJ2-1; CDR3aa: CASSLAGPGYSSYNEQFF
v_gene: TRBV29-1; j_gene: TRBJ1-3; CDR3aa: CSVEVTENTIYF
v_gene: TRBV3-1; j_gene: TRBJ2-7; CDR3aa: CASSQESRLDSYEQYF
v_gene: TRBV7-2; j_gene: TRBJ2-5; CDR3aa: CASSPGLDQETQYF
v_gene: TRBV6-2/TRBV6-3; j_gene: TRBJ2-7; CDR3aa: CASSQDVTYEQYF
v_gene: TRBV7-6; j_gene: TRBJ2-2; CDR3aa: CASSLVGGNTGELFF
v_gene: TRBV29-1; j_gene: TRBJ2-5; CDR3aa: CSVGDIRETQYF
v_gene: TRBV20-1; j_gene: TRBJ2-7; CDR3aa: CSARDRWGRAYEQYF
v_gene: TRBV4-3; j_gene: TRBJ2-5; CDR3aa: CASSQEWRVQETQYF
v_gene: TRBV6-5; j_gene: TRBJ2-1; CDR3aa: CASSAASLAGANEQFF
v_gene: TRBV6-2/TRBV6-3; j_gene: TRBJ2-2; CDR3aa: CASSFRTGELFF
v_gene: TRBV29-1; j_gene: TRBJ2-1; CDR3aa: CSDTGGLYNEQFF